This T cell receptor (beta chain) was identified during a study of blood T cells in healthy people across ages. Turning to this clonotype: The target antigen is unknown.

Germline V gene sequence: CDR1 MNHEY, CDR2 SVGAGI. The germline V and J ends were trimmed by 0 bases and 4 bases, with 8 bases remaining between them. This CDR3 has 14 residues. Primed by a sample-barcoded 5' primer and a J-beta primer mix, a second PCR proceeded for about 7 to 12 cycles. TCRdb redid the calling of the 5' RACE reads with MiXCR, one entry per CDR3 protein. The sample includes around 1.5 million distinct CDR3 sequences, around 59% of them seen just once. Study results and caveats: Considered underestimates were the diversity estimates obtained from one million T cells. Among T cells, TCR beta diversity per million cells dropped roughly linearly as age rose. Naive and antigen-experienced cells could not be conclusively compared, given unsorted PBMCs.

The sequenced sample was blood. The chain recombines TRBV6-5 with TRBJ2-3; D assignment may be TRBD1 or TRBD2 (5 bases each). The receptor comes from a man between 18 and 35 years old in good health. The CDR3 sequence is CASSYSGVSDTQYF. Here the CDR3 DNA reads TGTGCCAGCAGTTACTCGGGGGTTTCAGATACGCAGTATTTT.